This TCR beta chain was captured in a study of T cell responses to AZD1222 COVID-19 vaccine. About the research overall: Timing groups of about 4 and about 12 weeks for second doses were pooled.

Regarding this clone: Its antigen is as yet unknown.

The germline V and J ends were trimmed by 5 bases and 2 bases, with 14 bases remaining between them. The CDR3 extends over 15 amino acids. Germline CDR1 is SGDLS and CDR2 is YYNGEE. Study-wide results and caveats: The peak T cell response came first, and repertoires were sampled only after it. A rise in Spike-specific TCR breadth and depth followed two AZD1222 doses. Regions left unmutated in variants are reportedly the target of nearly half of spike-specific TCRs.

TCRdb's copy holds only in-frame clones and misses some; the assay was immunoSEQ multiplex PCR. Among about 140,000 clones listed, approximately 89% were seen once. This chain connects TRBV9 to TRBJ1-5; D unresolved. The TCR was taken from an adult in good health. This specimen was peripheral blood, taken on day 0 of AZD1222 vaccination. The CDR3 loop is CASSESGSRNQPQHF. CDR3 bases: TGTGCCAGCAGTGAGTCCGGCAGTCGCAATCAGCCCCAGCATTTT.